These 3 T cell receptor beta chains came from one sample sequenced in a study of early T cells in non-severe SARS-CoV-2 infection. TCRdb reprocessed the 5' RACE reads via MiXCR and lists one record per CDR3 protein. The data hold tens of thousands of distinct CDR3 sequences, with roughly an eighth observed a single time. Sequences were obtained from whole blood. The receptors were gathered from an adult who was a healthcare worker with PCR-confirmed SARS-CoV-2 infection or an uninfected control (not recorded which).

This chain connects TRBV4-1 to TRBJ2-3, with TRBD2 matching 8 bases. Germline values: CDR1 MGHRA, CDR2 YSYEKL. The ends lost 4 bases at V and 6 bases at J; junction bases unmatched: 9. This CDR3 contains 15 residues. The CDR3 loop reads CASSLRGAGADTQYF. The CDR3 DNA is TGCGCCAGCAGCCTACGAGGAGCGGGAGCCGATACGCAGTATTTT.

This clonotype was seen ten or more times. This chain uses TRBV7-2 with TRBJ1-2; D might be TRBD1 (6 bases). Germline CDR1 is SGHTA and CDR2 is FQGNSA. Trimming took off 6 bases at V and 3 bases at J, with 11 bases between the two ends. The CDR3 contains 13 residues. As DNA, the CDR3 is TGTGCCAGCAGTTTTAACAGGGACTATGGCTACACCTTC. Amino acid sequence: CASSFNRDYGYTF.

This clonotype was picked up a small number of times. This chain links TRBV5-1 with TRBJ2-3; D call uncertain. The CDR3 totals 15 residues. CDR1 and CDR2 from the germline V gene are SGHRS and YFSETQ. Trimming took 5 bases from V and 6 from J, leaving 19 bases between them. CDR3 region: CASRLTSDQTDTQYF. The CDR3 coding sequence is TGCGCCAGCAGACTCACCTCGGACCAGACCGATACGCAGTATTTT. The full variable domain, with the rest looked up from reference TRBV5-1 and TRBJ2-3, is KAGVTQTPRYLIKTRGQQVTLSCSPISGHRSVSWYQQTPGQGLQFLFEYFSETQRNKGNFPGRFSGRQFSNSRSEMNVSTLELGDSALYLCASRLTSDQTDTQYFGPGTRLTVL.